The clone carrying this T cell receptor (beta chain) appeared a single time. Antigen unknown. This specimen comes from a study of shared clonotypes between healthy human individuals. Data came from immunoSEQ multiplex PCR; TCRdb stores just in-frame clones and leaves some out. The profile shows some 1.5 million clones, under 99% of them singletons. Study observations and caveats: Sharing across several donors was seen in roughly 5% of naive CD4 clonotypes. Naive subsets typically showed greater estimated richness than memory subsets.

Germline CDR1 SGHNT, CDR2 YENEEA. The CDR3 has 16 residues. V trimming: 1 base; J trimming: 8 bases; junction bases outside the gene matches: 9. The chain combines TRBV11-3 with TRBJ2-1, with TRBD2 identical over 9 bases. The sequence came from a man aged 25-45 years in good health. Input material: naive CD4+ T cells sorted from blood. Stated subset: CD45RA+ positively selected. The CDR3 DNA reads TGTGCCAGCAGCTTAGGGGCGGGAGGGTTTGGTGATGAGCAGTTCTTC. This translates into CASSLGAGGFGDEQFF.